This T cell receptor beta chain was found in a study of blood T cell repertoires in COVID-19. Losses at the gene ends were 5 bases for V and 6 bases for J; bases not matched to a gene: 6. From germline, CDR1 is MNHEY and CDR2 SMNVEV (reference sequence). The CDR3 totals 13 residues. Some clones are missing from TCRdb's copy, which holds only in-frame ones; the method was immunoSEQ multiplex PCR. The sample contains around 250,000 clones, roughly four fifths of which appear only once. The rearrangement joins TRBV27 to TRBJ2-7; TRBD1 matches 8 bases. The sample taken for sequencing was peripheral blood. This sequence originates from a man aged 45-65 years with active or convalescent COVID-19. The CDR3 DNA follows: TGTGCCAGCAGTCCGCGGACAGGGATCGAGCAGTACTTC. Amino acid sequence: CASSPRTGIEQYF.